Presented here are 8 T cell receptor beta chains from one specimen sequenced in a study of T cell responses to AZD1222 COVID-19 vaccine. This table comes from immunoSEQ multiplex PCR, and its TCRdb copy is limited to in-frame clones, with some not included. Of 150,000 to 200,000 clones listed, 94% are singletons. Source: peripheral blood, taken on day 0 of AZD1222 vaccination. The receptors come from an adult in good health.

The chain has TRBV7-9 and TRBJ2-7; 9 bases map to TRBD1. The CDR3 extends over 14 amino acids. V was pared by 5 bases and J by 7 bases, with 9 bases of the junction left unmatched. Germline V gene lookup returns CDR1 SEHNR and CDR2 FQNEAQ (reference sequence). The CDR3 nucleotides are TGTGCCAGCAGCCGACGGGACAGGGTGTGGGAGCAGTACTTC. Protein sequence: CASSRRDRVWEQYF.

The J gene is TRBJ1-3, the V gene TRBV5-1, with a weak D call TRBD1 (5 bases). V was clipped by 0 bases and J by 2 bases, with 9 bases between them. Germline V lookup: CDR1 SGHRS, CDR2 YFSETQ. This CDR3 is 15 amino acids long. In DNA, the CDR3 is TGCGCCAGCAGCTTGGGAGGGGCCCCTGGAAACACCATATATTTT. Translated: CASSLGGAPGNTIYF.

V gene TRBV5-1 combines with J gene TRBJ2-1; tentatively, D is TRBD2 (5 bases). CDR1 and CDR2 from the germline V gene are SGHRS and YFSETQ. V lost 4 bases and J 7 bases, leaving 21 bases between the germline ends. CDR3 length equals 16 residues. CDR3 loop: CASSPDRWEIRNEQFF. CDR3 in DNA: TGCGCCAGCAGCCCCGACCGGTGGGAGATAAGGAATGAGCAGTTCTTC.

The rearrangement joins TRBV7-9 to TRBJ1-4; 7 bases match TRBD1. The CDR3 consists of 16 residues. Germline V gene sequence: CDR1 SEHNR, CDR2 FQNEAQ (reference sequence). V dropped 7 bases and J dropped 1; count of bases not matched to a gene: 9. The CDR3 coding sequence is TGTGCCAGCACCCTGACAGGGAGGGGAACTAATGAAAAACTGTTTTTT. Its translation is CASTLTGRGTNEKLFF.

This clone has only a few counts. The chain combines TRBV12-2 with TRBJ1-1. TRBV12-2 is a recognized pseudogene. The CDR3 totals 17 residues. The CDR3 loop is CASRYLESTRGNTEAFF. CDR3 sequence (DNA): TGTGCAAGTCGCTATCTCGAGTCCACTAGAGGCAACACTGAAGCTTTCTTT.

The rearrangement uses TRBV2 and TRBJ1-2; no clear D gene. The germline V and J ends were trimmed by 6 bases and 8 bases, with 4 bases remaining between them. In germline, CDR1 is SNHLY, CDR2 FYNNEI. This CDR3 has 9 amino acids. The CDR3 reads CASSEGYTF. The CDR3 region has the DNA TGTGCCAGCAGCGAGGGCTACACCTTC.

This chain uses TRBV7-2 with TRBJ2-7; D might be TRBD2 (6 bases). Trimming took off 6 bases at V and 2 bases at J, with 20 bases between the two ends. This CDR3 spans 16 amino acids. Germline CDR1 and CDR2: SGHTA and FQGNSA. The CDR3, as DNA: TGTGCCAGCAGTCTTTTGGATACCGGGACTCCCTACGAGCAGTACTTC. Amino acids: CASSLLDTGTPYEQYF.

V and J are TRBV30 and TRBJ2-5, with 7 positions matching TRBD2. The CDR3 sequence is 12 residues long. V trimming: 6 bases; J trimming: 7 bases; junction bases outside the gene matches: 8. CDR1 and CDR2 from the germline V gene are GTSNPN and SVGIG (reference sequence). The chain's CDR3 is CACDLAVRTQYF. In DNA form, the CDR3 reads TGTGCCTGCGACCTAGCGGTCCGGACCCAGTACTTC.